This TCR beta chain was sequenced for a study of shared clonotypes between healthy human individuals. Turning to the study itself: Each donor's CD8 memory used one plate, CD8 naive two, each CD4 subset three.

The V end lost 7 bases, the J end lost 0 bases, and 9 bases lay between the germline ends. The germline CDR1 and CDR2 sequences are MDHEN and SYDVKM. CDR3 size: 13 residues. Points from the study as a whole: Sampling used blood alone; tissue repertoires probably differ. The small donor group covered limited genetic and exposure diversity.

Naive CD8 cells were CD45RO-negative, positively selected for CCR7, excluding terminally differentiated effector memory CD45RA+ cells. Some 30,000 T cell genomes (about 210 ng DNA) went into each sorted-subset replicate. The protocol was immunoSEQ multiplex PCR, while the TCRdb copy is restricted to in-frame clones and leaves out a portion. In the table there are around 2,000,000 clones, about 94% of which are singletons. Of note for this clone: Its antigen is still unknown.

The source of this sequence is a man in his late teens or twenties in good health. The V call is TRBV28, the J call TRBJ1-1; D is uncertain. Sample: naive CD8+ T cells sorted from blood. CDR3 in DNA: TGTGCCAGCACCCAACAATTGAACACTGAAGCTTTCTTT. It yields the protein CASTQQLNTEAFF.